The 32 T cell receptor beta chains presented below share a single source sample, sequenced in a study of T cell clones after liver transplantation. Data came from immunoSEQ multiplex PCR; TCRdb stores just in-frame clones and leaves some out. The top ten clones hold approximately 3% of a sample with approximately 25,000 clones, roughly 69% of them seen once. This sample comprised CD4+ T cells from blood, obtained before liver transplant. Receptor source: a human donor who received a liver transplant.

The genes are TRBV7-2 and TRBJ2-4; 12 positions agree with TRBD1. V lost 2 bases to trimming and J lost 1 base; unmatched junction nucleotides: 6. Germline V gene lookup returns CDR1 SGHTA and CDR2 FQGNSA. This CDR3 spans 18 amino acids. The CDR3 spells CASSLRGQGAGAKNIQYF. CDR3 bases: TGTGCCAGCAGCTTACGGGGACAGGGGGCCGGGGCCAAAAACATTCAGTACTTC.

This clone was picked up a small number of times. The chain links TRBV12-5 to TRBJ1-5; D perhaps matches TRBD1 (5 bases). The V end lost 1 base, the J end lost 7 bases, and 8 bases lay between the germline ends. The CDR3 consists of 13 residues. Germline V gene sequence: CDR1 LGHNT, CDR2 FRNRAP. Here the CDR3 reads CASGLAGNQPQHF. The CDR3 bases are TGTGCTAGTGGTTTGGCAGGGAACCAGCCCCAGCATTTT.

This chain connects TRBV11-3 to TRBJ2-3; a possible D gene is TRBD1 (5 bases). V was pared by 5 bases and J by 2 bases, with 8 bases between. CDR1 and CDR2 (germline): SGHNT, YENEEA. CDR3 size: 13 residues. The DNA of the CDR3 is TGTGCCAGCAGCCCGGACAACACAGATACGCAGTATTTT. It yields the protein CASSPDNTDTQYF.

The rearrangement joins TRBV19 to TRBJ1-2; D unclear. CDR1 is LNHDA and CDR2 is SQIVND in the germline V gene (reference sequence). The CDR3 length is 13 residues. Trimming removed 3 bases at V and 4 bases at J, with 9 bases between. CDR3 protein: CASSITQGYGYTF. The CDR3 DNA follows: TGTGCCAGTAGTATCACCCAAGGCTATGGCTACACCTTC. Full variable domain (remainder filled in from reference TRBV19 and TRBJ1-2): DGGITQSPKYLFRKEGQNVTLSCEQNLNHDAMYWYRQDPGQGLRLIYYSQIVNDFQKGDIAEGYSVSREKKESFPLTVTSAQKNPTAFYLCASSITQGYGYTFGSGTRLTVV.

The chain carries TRBV5-6 and TRBJ2-1, with D perhaps matching TRBD1 (6 bases). The CDR3 consists of 18 residues. The V gene's germline CDR1 is SGHDT and CDR2 YYEEEE. The V and J ends lost 0 bases and 0 bases respectively, with 16 bases between them. The CDR3 DNA reads TGTGCCAGCAGCTTGGATGGGGGCTTATTAAGCTCCTACAATGAGCAGTTCTTC. This codes for CASSLDGGLLSSYNEQFF.

The V gene is TRBV13, the J gene TRBJ2-3; no clear D gene. Looked up from germline, CDR1 is PRHDT and CDR2 is FYEKMQ (reference sequence). The CDR3 is made up of 13 amino acids. Trimming removed 4 bases from V and 5 bases from J, with 10 bases in between. Written as DNA, the CDR3 is TGTGCCAGCAGCTGGAAAGAGCGAGATACGCAGTATTTT. The encoded protein is CASSWKERDTQYF.

The chain has TRBV7-8 and TRBJ2-7; TRBD2 is a possible D gene (5 bases). CDR1 is SGHVS, CDR2 FQNEAQ, per germline. V lost 3 bases to trimming and J lost 2 bases, with 8 bases between them. This CDR3 is 13 amino acids long. CDR3 DNA sequence: TGTGCCAGCAGCTTTACCGGGACCTACGAGCAGTACTTC. Its protein is CASSFTGTYEQYF.

V gene TRBV7-2 combines with J gene TRBJ2-2; D may be TRBD2 (6 bases). CDR1 is SGHTA and CDR2 is FQGNSA in the germline V gene. V was clipped by 7 bases and J by 2 bases, with 11 bases between them. CDR3 length equals 14 residues. CDR3 in amino acids: CASTVDYNTGELFF. CDR3 in DNA: TGTGCCAGCACCGTGGACTATAACACCGGGGAGCTGTTTTTT.

This sequence joins TRBV6-5 and TRBJ2-5; D unclear. The assigned J gene may be wrong: the sequence end matches TRBJ2-7 better. CDR1 and CDR2 from the germline V gene are MNHEY and SVGAGI. CDR3 length: 13 amino acids. CDR3 sequence reads: CASRPAAYYEQYF. The DNA of the CDR3 is TGTGCCAGCCGACCGGCTGCATATTACGAGCAGTACTTC.

The rearrangement uses TRBV5-1 and TRBJ2-5; the D gene is possibly TRBD2 (5 bases). The CDR3 is 16 residues long. Trimming pared 4 bases from V and 5 bases from J, leaving 21 bases between. Germline loops: CDR1 SGHRS, CDR2 YFSETQ. As DNA, the CDR3 is TGCGCCAGCAGCCCGCGCCGAGGACGGCCGGGGGAGACCCAGTACTTC. This sequence encodes CASSPRRGRPGETQYF.

The chain carries TRBV6-4 and TRBJ1-1, with a possible D match to TRBD1 (6 bases). Germline lookup yields CDR1 MRHNA and CDR2 SNTAGT. V was trimmed by 2 bases and J by 3 bases, leaving 7 bases between them. There are 13 residues in the CDR3. In nucleotides, the CDR3 is TGTGCCAGCAGTGACCGACAGGACACTGAAGCTTTCTTT. Its translation is CASSDRQDTEAFF.

The rearrangement uses TRBV6-5 and TRBJ1-6, with TRBD1 matching 7 bases. This CDR3 is 15 amino acids long. Trimming removed 7 bases from V and 6 bases from J; junction bases left unmatched: 9. CDR1 MNHEY and CDR2 SVGAGI come from the germline V gene. This chain's CDR3 is CASNDRVGGNSPLHF. The CDR3 nucleotides read TGTGCCAGCAATGACAGGGTTGGGGGTAATTCACCCCTCCACTTT.

CDR3 DNA sequence: TGTGCCAGCAGTATTAGCGGAGCTTACGAGCAGTACTTC. It translates to CASSISGAYEQYF. The chain recombines TRBV11-3 with TRBJ2-7; D might be TRBD2 (6 bases). This CDR3 has 13 amino acids. Germline CDR1 and CDR2: SGHNT and YENEEA. V gave up 6 bases and J gave up 4 bases, with 13 bases separating them.

This rearrangement joins TRBV27 to TRBJ2-5; either TRBD1 or TRBD2 may supply D (7 bases each). Germline CDR1 is MNHEY and CDR2 is SMNVEV (reference sequence). CDR3 length: 15 residues. V gave up 2 bases and J gave up 7 bases, with 17 bases separating them. CDR3 DNA: TGTGCCAGCAGTTTACGACAGGGAGGGTTAGGGACCCAGTACTTC. Amino acids: CASSLRQGGLGTQYF.

CDR3 DNA: TGCGCCAGCAGCCACGATGTCCGGGACTCCTACGAGCAGTACTTC. Its translation is CASSHDVRDSYEQYF. The gene calls are TRBV4-1 and TRBJ2-7, with a possible D match to TRBD2 (5 bases). The CDR3 has 15 residues. CDR1 is MGHRA and CDR2 is YSYEKL in the germline V gene. Deletions cut 3 bases from V and 0 bases from J, with 12 bases between.

This clone was recorded a few times. The chain uses TRBV11-3 and TRBJ2-5, with 7 bases identical to TRBD2. The V gene's germline CDR1 is SGHNT and CDR2 YENEEA. This CDR3 spans 16 amino acids. The trim removed 3 bases at V and 0 bases at J, leaving 7 bases unmatched. CDR3 amino acids: CASSFISAGHQETQYF. The CDR3 bases are TGTGCCAGCAGCTTTATATCAGCGGGGCACCAAGAGACCCAGTACTTC.

Concerning this clone: The same CDR3 arises from other DNA sequences in this sample as well. J is TRBJ2-2 and V is TRBV7-6, with TRBD1 matching 10 bases. Unmatched junction bases numbered 0, after V lost 0 bases and J lost 5 bases. Germline CDR1 SGHVS, CDR2 FNYEAQ. CDR3 size: 15 residues. The CDR3, as DNA: TGTGCCAGCAGCTTAGCGGGACAGGGGACCGGGGAGCTGTTTTTT. Translation gives CASSLAGQGTGELFF.

The genes are TRBV7-9 and TRBJ2-7, with 7 bases matching TRBD2. The length of the CDR3 is 15 residues. Germline V gene data show CDR1 as SEHNR and CDR2 as FQNEAQ (reference sequence). V was clipped by 1 base and J by 2 bases; unmatched bases: 5. As DNA, the CDR3 is TGTGCCAGCAGCTTAGGACACAGCGGGACCTACGAGCAGTACTTC. This codes for CASSLGHSGTYEQYF.

This clone occurred once. The rearrangement joins TRBV28 to TRBJ2-3; no firm D call. With 5 bases removed from V and 2 bases from J, the gap between germline ends came to 11 bases. This CDR3 has 14 amino acids. Germline CDR1 MDHEN, CDR2 SYDVKM. CDR3 nucleotide sequence: TGTGCCAGCAGTACACCCCAAGACACAGATACGCAGTATTTT. Protein sequence: CASSTPQDTDTQYF.

This chain links TRBV6-1 with TRBJ1-6; tentative D call: TRBD1 (5 bases). Between the trimmed V and J ends, which lost 2 bases and 9 bases, there was a span of 17 bases. Looked up from germline, CDR1 is MNHNS and CDR2 is SASEGT. The CDR3 has 16 amino acids. The CDR3 loop reads CASSEPNQGSGSPLHF. The CDR3 DNA sequence: TGTGCCAGCAGTGAACCCAACCAGGGTTCCGGTTCACCCCTCCACTTT.

The J gene is TRBJ1-3, the V gene TRBV5-1; 7 nucleotides agree with TRBD1. V was pared by 7 bases and J by 3 bases, with 4 bases of the junction left unmatched. Germline CDR1 reads SGHRS; CDR2 reads YFSETQ. The length of the CDR3 is 13 residues. The CDR3 protein is CASQGEYGNTIYF. Written as DNA, the CDR3 is TGCGCCAGCCAGGGGGAGTATGGAAACACCATATATTTT.

This chain uses TRBV20-1 with TRBJ2-1; D call uncertain. Germline values: CDR1 DFQATT, CDR2 SNEGSKA (reference sequence). CDR3 length equals 11 residues. Trimming took 2 bases from V and 8 from J, leaving 7 bases between them. The CDR3 bases are TGCAGTGCTAGACACGGGTATGAGCAGTTCTTC. Protein product: CSARHGYEQFF.

In its sample, this clone was seen once. This chain connects TRBV28 to TRBJ1-2; tentatively, D is TRBD1 (6 bases). With 7 bases removed from V and 8 bases from J, the gap between germline ends came to 20 bases. In germline, CDR1 is MDHEN, CDR2 SYDVKM. The CDR3 has 14 residues. The CDR3 region has the DNA TGTGCCAGCAAAACAGGGTCTGCGGGCATCGGCTACACCTTC. Encoded protein: CASKTGSAGIGYTF.

V is TRBV5-1 and J is TRBJ2-1; D is possibly TRBD2 (5 bases). This CDR3 spans 12 amino acids. CDR1 is SGHRS, CDR2 YFSETQ, per germline. The V end was cut by 4 bases, the J end by 7 bases, with 9 bases between. The CDR3 spells CASSREPNEQFF. As DNA, the CDR3 is TGCGCCAGCAGCCGGGAACCAAATGAGCAGTTCTTC.

The sample holds a few counts of this clone. The chain carries TRBV19 and TRBJ1-1, with D hard to call. CDR3 length: 17 residues. The germline V gene has CDR1 LNHDA and CDR2 SQIVND (reference sequence). The V end lost 6 bases, the J end lost 4 bases, and 24 bases lay between the germline ends. The CDR3 sequence: CASSQLYSRAQRTEAFF. DNA for the CDR3: TGTGCCAGTAGCCAGTTATATTCGCGGGCGCAGCGCACTGAAGCTTTCTTT. Variable domain in full (rest from reference TRBV19 and TRBJ1-1): DGGITQSPKYLFRKEGQNVTLSCEQNLNHDAMYWYRQDPGQGLRLIYYSQIVNDFQKGDIAEGYSVSREKKESFPLTVTSAQKNPTAFYLCASSQLYSRAQRTEAFFGQGTRLTVV.

This clone has a handful of counts. The chain joins TRBV7-9 to TRBJ2-2; 13 nucleotides line up with TRBD2. After removal of 4 bases from V and 6 bases from J, the junction contained 5 bases not matched to a gene. CDR3 size: 16 residues. The germline CDR1 and CDR2 sequences are SEHNR and FQNEAQ (reference sequence). The CDR3 loop is CASSSRLAGGPGELFF. The CDR3 nucleotides are TGTGCCAGCAGCTCCAGACTAGCGGGAGGCCCCGGGGAGCTGTTTTTT.

The sample holds a few counts of this clone. The gene calls are TRBV28 and TRBJ2-4, with D tentatively TRBD2 (7 bases). Germline CDR1 MDHEN, CDR2 SYDVKM. This CDR3 is built from 14 residues. With 6 bases removed from V and 6 bases from J, the gap between germline ends came to 15 bases. The CDR3 bases are TGTGCCAGCAGATTAGGGGGGGCGGTAAACATTCAGTACTTC. Its protein product is CASRLGGAVNIQYF.

The J gene is TRBJ1-1, the V gene TRBV18, with 7 nucleotides matching TRBD1. J lost 8 bases, V lost 3 bases, and 3 bases had no gene match. This CDR3 has 12 residues. The germline V gene has CDR1 KGHSH and CDR2 LQKENI. Here the CDR3 DNA reads TGTGCCAGCTCACCGCAGGGGGGAGAAGCTTTCTTT. Protein: CASSPQGGEAFF.

This clone has just a few counts. CDR3 residues: CASSHHDRVSTEAFF. CDR3 DNA: TGTGCCAGCAGCCACCACGACAGGGTCTCCACTGAAGCTTTCTTT. The chain combines TRBV14 with TRBJ1-1, with TRBD1 matching over 7 bases. Germline CDR1 is SGHDN and CDR2 is FVKESK. With 3 bases clipped from V and 4 bases from J, the junction kept 8 bases outside the gene matches. The CDR3 extends over 15 amino acids.

The CDR3: CASSLMGQGMNTEAFF. The DNA of the CDR3 is TGCGCCAGCAGCTTGATGGGACAGGGGATGAACACTGAAGCTTTCTTT. The chain carries TRBV5-1 and TRBJ1-1, with 10 bases aligning to TRBD1. The CDR3 has 16 residues. From germline, CDR1 is SGHRS and CDR2 YFSETQ. J was trimmed by 0 bases and V by 1 base; bases with no gene match: 3.

This chain links TRBV7-2 with TRBJ1-1, with a possible D match to TRBD1 (5 bases). Germline V lookup: CDR1 SGHTA, CDR2 FQGNSA. Between the trimmed V and J ends, which lost 5 bases and 1 base, there was a span of 11 bases. This CDR3 has 14 amino acids. CDR3 residues: CASSPGRGNTEAFF. The CDR3 region has the DNA TGTGCCAGCAGCCCGGGGAGGGGGAACACTGAAGCTTTCTTT.

This chain joins TRBV28 and TRBJ1-2, with 10 nucleotides matching TRBD1. Germline CDR1 is MDHEN and CDR2 is SYDVKM. Trimming cost V 10 bases and J 2 bases; bases outside gene matches: 7. This CDR3 region has 14 residues. The CDR3 nucleotides are TGTGCCACCCCAGCGGGACAGGGGAACTATGGCTACACCTTC. Translating gives CATPAGQGNYGYTF.